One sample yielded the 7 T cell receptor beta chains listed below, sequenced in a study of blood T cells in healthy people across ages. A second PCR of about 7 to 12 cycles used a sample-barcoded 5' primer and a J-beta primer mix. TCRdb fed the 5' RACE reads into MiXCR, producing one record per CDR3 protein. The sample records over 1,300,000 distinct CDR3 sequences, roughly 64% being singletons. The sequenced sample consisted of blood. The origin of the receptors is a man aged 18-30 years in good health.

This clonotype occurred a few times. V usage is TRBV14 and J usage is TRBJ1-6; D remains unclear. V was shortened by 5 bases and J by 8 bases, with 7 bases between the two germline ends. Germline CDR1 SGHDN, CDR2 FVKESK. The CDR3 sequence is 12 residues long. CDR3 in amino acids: CASSVSHSPLHF. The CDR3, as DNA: TGTGCCAGCAGCGTCTCTCATTCACCCCTCCACTTT. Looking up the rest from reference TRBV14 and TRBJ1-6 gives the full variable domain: EAGVTQFPSHSVIEKGQTVTLRCDPISGHDNLYWYRRVMGKEIKFLLHFVKESKQDESGMPNNRFLAERTGGTYSTLKVQPAELEDSGVYFCASSVSHSPLHFGNGTRLTVT.

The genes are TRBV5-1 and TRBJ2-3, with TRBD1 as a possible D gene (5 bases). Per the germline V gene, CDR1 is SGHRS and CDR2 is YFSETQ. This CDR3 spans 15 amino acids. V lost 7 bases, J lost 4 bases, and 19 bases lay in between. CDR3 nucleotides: TGCGCCAGCCGCTCCAGGGCGGACCGGGCAGATACGCAGTATTTT. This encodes CASRSRADRADTQYF.

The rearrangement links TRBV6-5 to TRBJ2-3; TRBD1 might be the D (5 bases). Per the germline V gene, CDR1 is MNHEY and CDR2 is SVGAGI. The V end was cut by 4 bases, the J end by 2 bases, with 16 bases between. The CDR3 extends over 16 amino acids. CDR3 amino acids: CASSSHGALSTDTQYF. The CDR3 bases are TGTGCCAGCAGTTCACATGGGGCTCTCTCCACAGATACGCAGTATTTT.

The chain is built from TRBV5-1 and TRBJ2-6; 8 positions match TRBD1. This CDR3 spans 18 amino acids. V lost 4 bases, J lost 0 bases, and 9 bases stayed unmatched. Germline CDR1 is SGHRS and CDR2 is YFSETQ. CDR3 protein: CASSTGQGARSGANVLTF. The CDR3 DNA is TGCGCCAGCAGCACTGGACAGGGAGCCCGCTCTGGGGCCAACGTCCTGACTTTC.

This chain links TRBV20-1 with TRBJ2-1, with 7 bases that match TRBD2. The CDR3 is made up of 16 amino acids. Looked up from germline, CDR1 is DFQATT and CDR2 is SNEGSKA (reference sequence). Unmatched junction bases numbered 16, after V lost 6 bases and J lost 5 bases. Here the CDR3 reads CSAPIGGGPLDNEQFF. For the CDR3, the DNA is TGCAGTGCCCCCATTGGGGGGGGACCATTAGACAATGAGCAGTTCTTC.

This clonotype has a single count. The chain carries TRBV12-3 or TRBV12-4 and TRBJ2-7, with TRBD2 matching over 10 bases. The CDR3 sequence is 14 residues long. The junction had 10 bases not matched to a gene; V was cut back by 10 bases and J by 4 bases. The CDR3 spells CATSGGGQAYEQYF. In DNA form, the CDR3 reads TGTGCCACCAGCGGGGGGGGACAGGCTTACGAGCAGTACTTC.

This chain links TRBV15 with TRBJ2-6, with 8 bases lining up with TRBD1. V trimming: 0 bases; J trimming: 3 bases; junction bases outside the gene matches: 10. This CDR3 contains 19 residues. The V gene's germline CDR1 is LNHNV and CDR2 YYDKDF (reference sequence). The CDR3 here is CATSRDYVRGRNGANVLTF. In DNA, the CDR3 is TGTGCCACCAGCAGAGATTATGTCAGGGGGCGAAATGGGGCCAACGTCCTGACTTTC.